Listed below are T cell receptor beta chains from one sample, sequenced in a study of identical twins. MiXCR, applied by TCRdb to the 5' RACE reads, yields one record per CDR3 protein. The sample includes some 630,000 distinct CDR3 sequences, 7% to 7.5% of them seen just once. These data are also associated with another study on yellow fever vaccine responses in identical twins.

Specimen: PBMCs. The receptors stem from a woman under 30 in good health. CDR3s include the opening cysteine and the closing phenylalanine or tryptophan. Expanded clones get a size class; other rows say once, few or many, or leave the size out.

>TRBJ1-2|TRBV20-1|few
CSAAPPGQVFYTF
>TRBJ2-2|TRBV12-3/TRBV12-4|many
CASSLEITGELFF
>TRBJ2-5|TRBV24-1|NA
CATSGPGQGAKTQYF
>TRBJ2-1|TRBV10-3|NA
CAISKTSGSTDEQFF
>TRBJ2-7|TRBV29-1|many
CSVAEAREQYF
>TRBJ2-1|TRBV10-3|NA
CAISESGTSGIQSYNEQFF
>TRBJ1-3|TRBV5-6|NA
CASSLYFRDGSSGNTIYF
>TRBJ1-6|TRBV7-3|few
CASSSSSSGNSPLHF
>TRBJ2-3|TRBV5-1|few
CASSLESWTSGPSTDTQYF
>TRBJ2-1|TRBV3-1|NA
CASSQVGGRDNEQFF